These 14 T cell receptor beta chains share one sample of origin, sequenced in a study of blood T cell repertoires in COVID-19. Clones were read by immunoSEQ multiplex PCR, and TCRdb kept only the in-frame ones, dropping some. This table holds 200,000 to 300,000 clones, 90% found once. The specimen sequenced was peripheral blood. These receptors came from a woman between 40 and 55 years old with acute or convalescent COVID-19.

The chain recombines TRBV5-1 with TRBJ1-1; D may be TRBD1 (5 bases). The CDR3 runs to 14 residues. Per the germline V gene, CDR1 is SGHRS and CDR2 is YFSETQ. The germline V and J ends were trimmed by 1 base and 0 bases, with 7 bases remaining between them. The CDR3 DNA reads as TGCGCCAGCAGCTTGTCAGGGATGAACACTGAAGCTTTCTTT. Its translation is CASSLSGMNTEAFF. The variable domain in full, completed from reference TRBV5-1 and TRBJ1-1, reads KAGVTQTPRYLIKTRGQQVTLSCSPISGHRSVSWYQQTPGQGLQFLFEYFSETQRNKGNFPGRFSGRQFSNSRSEMNVSTLELGDSALYLCASSLSGMNTEAFFGQGTRLTVV.

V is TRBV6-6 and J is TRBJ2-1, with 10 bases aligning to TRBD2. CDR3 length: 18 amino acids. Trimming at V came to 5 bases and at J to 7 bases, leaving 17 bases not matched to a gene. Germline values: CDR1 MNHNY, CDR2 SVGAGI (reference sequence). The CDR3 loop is CASSRGPLTSGARNEQFF. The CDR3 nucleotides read TGTGCCAGCAGTCGAGGCCCCCTTACTAGCGGGGCGAGGAATGAGCAGTTCTTC.

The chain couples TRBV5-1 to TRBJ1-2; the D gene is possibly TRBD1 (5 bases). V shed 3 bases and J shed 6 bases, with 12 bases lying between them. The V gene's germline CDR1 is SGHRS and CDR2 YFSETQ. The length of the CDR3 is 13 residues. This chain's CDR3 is CASSSTVANGYTF. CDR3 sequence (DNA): TGCGCCAGCAGCTCGACAGTAGCCAATGGCTACACCTTC.

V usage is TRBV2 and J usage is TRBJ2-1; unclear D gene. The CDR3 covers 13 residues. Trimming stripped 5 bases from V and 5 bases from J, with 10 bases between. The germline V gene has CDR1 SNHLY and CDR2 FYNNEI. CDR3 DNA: TGTGCCAGCAGTATCCAGGTGGACAATGAGCAGTTCTTC. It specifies CASSIQVDNEQFF.

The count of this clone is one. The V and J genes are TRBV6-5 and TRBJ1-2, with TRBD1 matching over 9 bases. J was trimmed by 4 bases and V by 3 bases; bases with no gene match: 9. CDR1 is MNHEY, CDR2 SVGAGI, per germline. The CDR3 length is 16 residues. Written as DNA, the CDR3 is TGTGCCAGCAGTTATAGTGACCCGGGACAGGGCTATGGCTACACCTTC. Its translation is CASSYSDPGQGYGYTF.

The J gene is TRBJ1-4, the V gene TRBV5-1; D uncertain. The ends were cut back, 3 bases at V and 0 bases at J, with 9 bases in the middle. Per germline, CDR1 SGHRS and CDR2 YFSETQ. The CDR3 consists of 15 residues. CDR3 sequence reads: CASSSYSATNEKLFF. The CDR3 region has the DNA TGCGCCAGCAGCTCCTACAGTGCAACTAATGAAAAACTGTTTTTT. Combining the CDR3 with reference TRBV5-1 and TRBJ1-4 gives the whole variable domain KAGVTQTPRYLIKTRGQQVTLSCSPISGHRSVSWYQQTPGQGLQFLFEYFSETQRNKGNFPGRFSGRQFSNSRSEMNVSTLELGDSALYLCASSSYSATNEKLFFGSGTQLSVL.

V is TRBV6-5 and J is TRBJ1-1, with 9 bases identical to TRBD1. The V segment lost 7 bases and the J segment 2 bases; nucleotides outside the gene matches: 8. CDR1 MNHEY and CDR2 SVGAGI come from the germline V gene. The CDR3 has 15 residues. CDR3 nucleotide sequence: TGTGCCAGCACCTTGAACAGGGGGCCTAACACTGAAGCTTTCTTT. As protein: CASTLNRGPNTEAFF.

The CDR3 coding sequence is TGTGCCAGTAGTATAGGCGGGCTGAACACCGGGGAGCTGTTTTTT. Its protein is CASSIGGLNTGELFF. The J gene is TRBJ2-2, the V gene TRBV19, with a tentative D call TRBD2 (5 bases). V shed 1 base and J shed 1 base, with 7 bases lying between them. CDR3 size: 15 residues. Germline assignment: CDR1 LNHDA and CDR2 SQIVND (reference sequence).

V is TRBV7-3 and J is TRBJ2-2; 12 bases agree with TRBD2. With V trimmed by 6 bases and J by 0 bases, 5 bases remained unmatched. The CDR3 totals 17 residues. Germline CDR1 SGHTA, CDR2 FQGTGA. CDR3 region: CASRPSGGVPNTGELFF. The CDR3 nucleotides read TGTGCCAGCAGGCCTAGCGGGGGGGTACCGAACACCGGGGAGCTGTTTTTT.

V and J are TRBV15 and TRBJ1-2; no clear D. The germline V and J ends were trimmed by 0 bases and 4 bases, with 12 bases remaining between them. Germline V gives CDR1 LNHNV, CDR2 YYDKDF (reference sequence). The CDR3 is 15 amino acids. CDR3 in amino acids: CATSRDLYGVYGYTF. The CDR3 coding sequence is TGTGCCACCAGCAGAGATCTCTACGGGGTCTATGGCTACACCTTC. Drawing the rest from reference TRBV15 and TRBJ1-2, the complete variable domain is DAMVIQNPRYQVTQFGKPVTLSCSQTLNHNVMYWYQQKSSQAPKLLFHYYDKDFNNEADTPDNFQSRRPNTSFCFLDIRSPGLGDTAMYLCATSRDLYGVYGYTFGSGTRLTVV.

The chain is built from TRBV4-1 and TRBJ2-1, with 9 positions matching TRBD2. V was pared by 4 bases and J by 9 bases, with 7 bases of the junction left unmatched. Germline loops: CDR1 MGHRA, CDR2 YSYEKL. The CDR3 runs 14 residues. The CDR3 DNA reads TGCGCCAGCAGCCCAGGCGGGGGGGGCGGTGAGCAGTTCTTC. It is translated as CASSPGGGGGEQFF.

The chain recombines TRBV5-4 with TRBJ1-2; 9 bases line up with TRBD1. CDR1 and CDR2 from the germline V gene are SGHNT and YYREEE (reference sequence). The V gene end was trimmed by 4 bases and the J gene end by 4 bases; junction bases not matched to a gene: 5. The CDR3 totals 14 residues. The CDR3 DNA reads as TGTGCCAGCAGCCCAGGACAGGGGTTCTATGGCTACACCTTC. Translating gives CASSPGQGFYGYTF.

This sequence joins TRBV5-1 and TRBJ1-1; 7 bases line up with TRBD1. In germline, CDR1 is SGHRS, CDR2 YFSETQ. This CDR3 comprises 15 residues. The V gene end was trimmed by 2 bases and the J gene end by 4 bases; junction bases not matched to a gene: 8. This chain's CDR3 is CASSFGQATGTEAFF. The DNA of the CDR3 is TGCGCCAGCAGCTTTGGACAGGCCACTGGCACTGAAGCTTTCTTT.

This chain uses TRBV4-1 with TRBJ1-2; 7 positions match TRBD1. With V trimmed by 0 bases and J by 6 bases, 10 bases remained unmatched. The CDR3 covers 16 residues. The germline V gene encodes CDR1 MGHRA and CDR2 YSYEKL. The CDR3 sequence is CASSQDGRQGTNGYTF. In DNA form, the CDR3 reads TGCGCCAGCAGCCAAGATGGGCGACAGGGTACGAATGGCTACACCTTC.